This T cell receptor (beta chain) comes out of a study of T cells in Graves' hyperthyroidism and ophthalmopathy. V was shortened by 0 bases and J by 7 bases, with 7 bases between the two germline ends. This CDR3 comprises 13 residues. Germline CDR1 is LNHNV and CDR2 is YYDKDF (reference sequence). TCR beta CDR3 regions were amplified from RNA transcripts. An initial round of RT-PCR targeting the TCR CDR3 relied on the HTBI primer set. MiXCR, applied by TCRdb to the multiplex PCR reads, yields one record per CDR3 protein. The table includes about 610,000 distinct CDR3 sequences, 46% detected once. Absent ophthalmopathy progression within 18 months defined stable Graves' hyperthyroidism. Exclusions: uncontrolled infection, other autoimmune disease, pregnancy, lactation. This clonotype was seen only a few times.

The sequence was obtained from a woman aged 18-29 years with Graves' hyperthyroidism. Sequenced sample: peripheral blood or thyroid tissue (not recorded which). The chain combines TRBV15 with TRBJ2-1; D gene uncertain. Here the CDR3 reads CATSRDQLNEQFF. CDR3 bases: TGTGCCACCAGCAGAGATCAATTGAATGAGCAGTTCTTC.